Listed here is a single T cell receptor beta chain. In the source study's methods: Reference gene primer amplification yielded estimated nucleated cell counts. Clones were read by immunoSEQ multiplex PCR, and TCRdb kept only the in-frame ones, dropping some. V, J and clone size were drawn from that table, and D and trimming were deduced from the DNA. The table includes around 220,000 clones, around 89% detected once. This sample is part of a study of blood T cell repertoires in COVID-19. Study overall: The samples span acute and convalescent COVID-19 from the United States, Italy and Spain.

The V and J ends lost 0 bases and 8 bases respectively, with 14 bases between them. This CDR3 has 15 residues. Per germline, CDR1 SGHNT and CDR2 YYREEE (reference sequence). The chain employs TRBV5-4 and TRBJ1-4, with D maybe TRBD1 (5 bases). The receptor's source is a man under 40 who had been exposed to COVID-19. The sequenced material came from PBMCs or T cells enriched from blood (not recorded which). The CDR3 bases are TGTGCCAGCAGCTTGGCCAGGGCAGGAGGGGAAAAACTGTTTTTT. Translating it yields CASSLARAGGEKLFF.